This entry is about one T cell receptor (beta chain). A read error may produce the germline difference seen at one junction end. These data are taken from a study of T cell changes during pregnancy in multiple sclerosis. This table comes from immunoSEQ multiplex PCR, and its TCRdb copy is limited to in-frame clones, with some not included. The repertoire consists of around 60,000 clones, with about 92% occurring once and the leading ten covering under 2%. The CDR3 has 17 residues. Germline CDR1 is SGHAT and CDR2 is FQNNGV. The sample consisted of peripheral blood, taken after pregnancy. The sequence came from a female donor with multiple sclerosis, enrolled in a pregnancy study. The chain employs TRBV11-2 and TRBJ2-2; 8 nucleotides match TRBD2. The CDR3 DNA follows: TGTGCCAGCAGCTTAGATCGTATTAGCGGGAACGCCGGGGAGCTGTTTTTT. Its translation is CASSLDRISGNAGELFF. Based on the CDR3 plus reference TRBV11-2 and TRBJ2-2, the full variable domain is EAGVAQSPRYKIIEKRQSVAFWCNPISGHATLYWYQQILGQGPKLLIQFQNNGVVDDSQLPKDRFSAERLKGVDSTLKIQPAKLEDSAVYLCASSLDRISGNAGELFFGEGSRLTVL.